The T cell receptor (beta chain) described here comes from a study of blood T cell repertoires in COVID-19. Study-wide background: Researchers got acute and convalescent COVID-19 samples from the United States, Italy and Spain.

Per the original data handling: For nucleated cells, counts were estimated from reference gene primer amplification. The protocol was immunoSEQ multiplex PCR, while the TCRdb copy is restricted to in-frame clones and leaves out a portion. D and trimming come from the DNA, and the V and J calls and clone size come from that table. The sample gives 250,000 to 300,000 clones, 88% of which show up once; roughly 0.8% is in the top ten. V shed 3 bases, J shed 6 bases, and the junction held 14 bases outside the gene matches. Germline lookup yields CDR1 LNHDA and CDR2 SQIVND (reference sequence). The CDR3 has 17 residues. This clone was seen once.

The sequenced sample was peripheral blood. The V and J genes are TRBV19 and TRBJ2-1; TRBD1 agrees at 7 bases. The receptor was isolated from a woman in her 30s with acute or convalescent COVID-19. The DNA for the CDR3 is TGTGCCAGTAGTATCTTTCACGGGACAGTGACCCCCAATGAGCAGTTCTTC. This encodes CASSIFHGTVTPNEQFF.